The 9 T cell receptor beta chains presented below share a single source sample, sequenced in a study of STAT5B mutations in CD4+ large granular lymphocyte leukemia. The method was immunoSEQ multiplex PCR; TCRdb's version includes in-frame clones alone and lacks a portion of them. The sample consists of more than 20,000 clones, 75% to 85% of them appearing once. The sequenced sample was CD4+ T cells from blood buffy coats. The receptors were gathered from a human donor in good health.

The gene calls are TRBV29-1 and TRBJ2-3; D is uncertain. Germline CDR1 SQVTM, CDR2 ANQGSEA. The ends were cut back, 0 bases at V and 4 bases at J, with 14 bases in the middle. The CDR3 has 15 residues. CDR3 bases: TGCAGCGTTGAAGAACGAGTTAGGGCTGCAGATACGCAGTATTTT. Its protein product is CSVEERVRAADTQYF.

The gene calls are TRBV4-1 and TRBJ2-1; TRBD2 matches at 14 bases. The CDR3 is 16 residues long. Trimming took 1 base from V and 9 from J; bases not matched to a gene: 5. The germline V gene has CDR1 MGHRA and CDR2 YSYEKL. The CDR3: CASSQGGLAGAGEQFF. The CDR3 DNA reads TGCGCCAGCAGCCAAGGGGGACTAGCGGGAGCGGGTGAGCAGTTCTTC.

V is TRBV7-6 and J is TRBJ2-1, with 12 bases identical to TRBD2. Trimming took 5 bases from V and 6 from J; bases not matched to a gene: 17. The CDR3 sequence is 19 residues long. Per the germline V gene, CDR1 is SGHVS and CDR2 is FNYEAQ. CDR3 nucleotides: TGTGCCAGCAGCCCCCAGACTAGCGGGAGAACTCCCCTCTTCAATGAGCAGTTCTTC. Amino acids: CASSPQTSGRTPLFNEQFF.

This clone has a handful of counts. The rearrangement links TRBV18 to TRBJ2-7; D not resolved. With 5 bases removed from V and 6 bases from J, the gap between germline ends came to 20 bases. The CDR3 totals 15 residues. In germline, CDR1 is KGHSH, CDR2 LQKENI. The CDR3 DNA reads TGTGCCAGCTCAAACCAGGCCCCGTCACCCACCGAGCAGTACTTC. Translation: CASSNQAPSPTEQYF.

This chain uses TRBV11-2 with TRBJ1-1; 8 bases agree with TRBD1. Germline V CDR1 and CDR2: SGHAT, FQNNGV. V gave up 3 bases and J gave up 2 bases; unmatched junction bases: 5. The CDR3 totals 15 residues. DNA for the CDR3: TGTGCCAGCAGCTTCACGGGACAGGATAACACTGAAGCTTTCTTT. This gives the protein CASSFTGQDNTEAFF.

A few counts support this clone. The chain links TRBV5-1 to TRBJ1-4, with D maybe TRBD1 (6 bases). The V gene lost 1 base and the J gene lost 5 bases, with 12 bases spanning the gap. In germline, CDR1 is SGHRS, CDR2 YFSETQ. CDR3 length: 15 residues. CDR3: CASSLTGAQNEKLFF. The CDR3 region has the DNA TGCGCCAGCAGCTTGACGGGGGCGCAGAATGAAAAACTGTTTTTT.

The J gene is TRBJ1-2, the V gene TRBV9; D is unresolved. CDR3 length equals 17 residues. Germline CDR1 SGDLS, CDR2 YYNGEE. The germline V and J ends were trimmed by 3 bases and 1 base, with 19 bases remaining between them. This CDR3 reads CASSGWETQNINYGYTF. The CDR3 DNA sequence: TGTGCCAGCAGCGGATGGGAGACACAAAACATTAACTATGGCTACACCTTC.

This sequence joins TRBV19 and TRBJ1-1, with D possibly TRBD1 on 6 matching bases. Trimming shortened V by 3 bases and J by 7 bases, and 12 bases separated the two germline ends. The CDR3 loop spans 13 amino acids. From germline, CDR1 is LNHDA and CDR2 SQIVND (reference sequence). The CDR3 is CASSISLRGEAFF. In DNA form, the CDR3 reads TGTGCCAGTAGTATTTCCCTCAGGGGTGAAGCTTTCTTT.

The genes are TRBV10-3 and TRBJ2-5, with TRBD2 identical over 8 bases. The DNA end is more similar to TRBJ2-7, so the J call may be wrong. Germline V gives CDR1 ENHRY, CDR2 SYGVKD. The CDR3 sequence is 12 residues long. The CDR3 loop reads CASLGGVSEQYF. The CDR3 coding sequence is TGTGCCTCTCTCGGGGGGGTTAGCGAGCAGTACTTC.